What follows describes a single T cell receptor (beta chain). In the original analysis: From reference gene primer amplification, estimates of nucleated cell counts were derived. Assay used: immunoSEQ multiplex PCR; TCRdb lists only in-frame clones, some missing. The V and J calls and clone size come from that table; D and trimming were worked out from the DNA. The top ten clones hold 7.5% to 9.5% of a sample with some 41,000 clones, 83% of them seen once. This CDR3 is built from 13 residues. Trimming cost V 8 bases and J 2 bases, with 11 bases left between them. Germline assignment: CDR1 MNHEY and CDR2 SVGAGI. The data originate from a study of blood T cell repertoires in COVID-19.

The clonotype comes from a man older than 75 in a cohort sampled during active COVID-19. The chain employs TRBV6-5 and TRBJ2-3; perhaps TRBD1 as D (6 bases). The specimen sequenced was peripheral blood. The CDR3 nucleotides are TGTGCCAGCGGACAGCCCAACACAGATACGCAGTATTTT. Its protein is CASGQPNTDTQYF.